These 25 T cell receptor beta chains were all obtained from the same sample, sequenced in a study of cytomegalovirus exposure and HLA in healthy donors. TCRdb keeps only in-frame clones here, not all; method: immunoSEQ multiplex PCR. The sample holds some 270,000 clones, 80% to 90% seen once. The specimen was PBMCs. These receptors all stem from a woman between 18 and 30 years old in good health and CMV-seronegative.

V and J are TRBV6-5 and TRBJ2-7, with 8 bases identical to TRBD1. This CDR3 has 15 amino acids. Looked up from germline, CDR1 is MNHEY and CDR2 is SVGAGI. V shed 6 bases, J shed 4 bases, and the junction held 11 bases outside the gene matches. CDR3 bases: TGTGCCAGCAGCCCCCCCGGACAGGGTCCATACGAGCAGTACTTC. It is translated as CASSPPGQGPYEQYF.

The rearrangement joins TRBV6-5 to TRBJ1-6, with D uncertain. Germline assignment: CDR1 MNHEY and CDR2 SVGAGI. The CDR3 consists of 14 residues. V was clipped by 5 bases and J by 10 bases, with 15 bases between them. The chain's CDR3 is CASSSYLKESPLHF. Written as DNA, the CDR3 is TGTGCCAGCAGTAGTTATCTTAAGGAGTCACCCCTCCACTTT.

The gene calls are TRBV6-1 and TRBJ1-5; no definite D call. Germline V gives CDR1 MNHNS, CDR2 SASEGT. The CDR3 spans 13 residues. Trimming took 7 bases from V and 1 from J, leaving 8 bases between them. The CDR3 reads CASNYMSNQPQHF. CDR3 nucleotides: TGTGCCAGCAATTACATGAGCAATCAGCCCCAGCATTTT.

The chain carries TRBV18 and TRBJ1-2; 11 bases match TRBD1. Germline V lookup: CDR1 KGHSH, CDR2 LQKENI. This CDR3 contains 19 residues. The V and J ends lost 1 base and 8 bases, in that order; junction bases with no gene match: 18. For the CDR3, the DNA is TGTGCCAGCTCACCACAGGTGGACAGGGGGCTTTCGAGGTCGGAGGGCTACACCTTC. Translating gives CASSPQVDRGLSRSEGYTF.

This chain connects TRBV11-2 to TRBJ2-5; D possibly corresponds to TRBD2 (6 bases). From germline, CDR1 is SGHAT and CDR2 FQNNGV. V lost 8 bases to trimming and J lost 2 bases, with 6 bases between them. The CDR3 is 11 amino acids. CDR3 residues: CASGTQETQYF. The CDR3 DNA is TGTGCCAGCGGGACTCAAGAGACCCAGTACTTC.

The chain has TRBV6-5 and TRBJ1-2; TRBD1 is a possible D gene (5 bases). The CDR3 length is 13 residues. V lost 8 bases to trimming and J lost 5 bases, with 15 bases between them. Germline V lookup: CDR1 MNHEY, CDR2 SVGAGI. CDR3 nucleotide sequence: TGTGCCAGCCAAGGGGCAGGTCAATATGGCTACACCTTC. Encoded protein: CASQGAGQYGYTF.

The gene calls are TRBV7-2 and TRBJ2-7, with 8 bases fitting TRBD1. Germline CDR1 SGHTA, CDR2 FQGNSA. This CDR3 contains 16 residues. Losses at the gene ends were 0 bases for V and 1 base for J; bases not matched to a gene: 5. The DNA of the CDR3 is TGTGCCAGCAGCTTAGCCTCCGGGACAGGATCCTACGAGCAGTACTTC. Its translation is CASSLASGTGSYEQYF.

This chain joins TRBV2 and TRBJ2-5; 9 bases agree with TRBD1. Germline loops: CDR1 SNHLY, CDR2 FYNNEI. The CDR3 runs to 13 residues. J lost 3 bases, V lost 8 bases, and 4 bases had no gene match. CDR3 amino acids: CASLGQGKETQYF. The CDR3 DNA reads as TGTGCCAGCCTCGGACAGGGGAAAGAGACCCAGTACTTC.

This sequence joins TRBV19 and TRBJ2-1, with 10 positions matching TRBD1. Germline V gives CDR1 LNHDA, CDR2 SQIVND (reference sequence). V was pared by 5 bases and J by 15 bases, with 7 bases of the junction left unmatched. CDR3 length equals 12 residues. DNA of the CDR3: TGTGCCAGTAGTCCGCCCGGACAGGGGGTGTTCTTC. Its protein product is CASSPPGQGVFF.

As DNA, the CDR3 is TGTGCCAGCAGTTTTGCAGGCAGGGGGAAGGCTGGCTACACCTTC. Its protein product is CASSFAGRGKAGYTF. The chain carries TRBV28 and TRBJ1-2, with TRBD1 matching 7 bases. CDR1 and CDR2 (germline): MDHEN, SYDVKM. The CDR3 sequence is 15 residues long. V trimming: 3 bases; J trimming: 7 bases; junction bases outside the gene matches: 11.

This rearrangement joins TRBV5-1 to TRBJ2-7; perhaps TRBD1 as D (8 bases). V lost 3 bases, J lost 3 bases, and 22 bases lay in between. CDR3 size: 17 residues. Germline V gene data show CDR1 as SGHRS and CDR2 as YFSETQ. The CDR3 sequence: CASSSRTGKAGIYEQYF. The CDR3 DNA is TGCGCCAGCAGCTCCAGGACAGGGAAAGCGGGAATCTACGAGCAGTACTTC.

The V gene is TRBV28, the J gene TRBJ1-1, with 7 bases that match TRBD1. The CDR3 covers 14 residues. Per germline, CDR1 MDHEN and CDR2 SYDVKM. Germline trimming cut 3 bases from V and 6 bases from J; bases unmatched to any gene: 7. The CDR3: CASSFRDSGPEAFF. The CDR3 DNA reads TGTGCCAGCAGTTTCAGGGACAGTGGGCCTGAAGCTTTCTTT.

The CDR3 nucleotides read TGCGCCAGCAGCTTGGCCGGCGGGGGGCCACCAATCTACGAGCAGTACTTC. Its translation is CASSLAGGGPPIYEQYF. The V gene is TRBV5-1, the J gene TRBJ2-7, with TRBD2 matching over 8 bases. The CDR3 runs to 17 residues. Trimming took 0 bases from V and 3 from J; bases not matched to a gene: 11. CDR1 and CDR2 from the germline V gene are SGHRS and YFSETQ. The complete variable domain, with remaining parts taken from reference TRBV5-1 and TRBJ2-7, reads KAGVTQTPRYLIKTRGQQVTLSCSPISGHRSVSWYQQTPGQGLQFLFEYFSETQRNKGNFPGRFSGRQFSNSRSEMNVSTLELGDSALYLCASSLAGGGPPIYEQYFGPGTRLTVT.

V gene TRBV30 combines with J gene TRBJ1-5; TRBD1 matches at 8 bases. The V and J ends lost 2 bases and 5 bases, in that order; junction bases with no gene match: 11. This CDR3 contains 16 residues. Germline V gives CDR1 GTSNPN, CDR2 SVGIG (reference sequence). Written as DNA, the CDR3 is TGTGCCTGGAGTCCCCCAGGGGGCCGATTGGATCAGCCCCAGCATTTT. Translation gives CAWSPPGGRLDQPQHF.

The rearrangement links TRBV4-1 to TRBJ1-1; possible D gene TRBD1, 6 bases. Trimming stripped 0 bases from V and 4 bases from J, with 12 bases between. The CDR3 consists of 15 residues. Germline V CDR1 and CDR2: MGHRA, YSYEKL. CDR3 region: CASSQDPGQTTEAFF. The CDR3 bases are TGCGCCAGCAGCCAAGATCCCGGACAGACCACTGAAGCTTTCTTT.

The rearrangement uses TRBV5-6 and TRBJ2-1; 9 nucleotides align to TRBD2. This CDR3 has 15 amino acids. The V segment lost 2 bases and the J segment 4 bases; nucleotides outside the gene matches: 4. Germline V gene sequence: CDR1 SGHDT, CDR2 YYEEEE. The CDR3 DNA reads as TGTGCCAGCAGCTTCGGGACTAGCCCTTACAATGAGCAGTTCTTC. Residues: CASSFGTSPYNEQFF. Supplemented by reference TRBV5-6 and TRBJ2-1, the full variable domain reads DAGVTQSPTHLIKTRGQQVTLRCSPKSGHDTVSWYQQALGQGPQFIFQYYEEEERQRGNFPDRFSGHQFPNYSSELNVNALLLGDSALYLCASSFGTSPYNEQFFGPGTRLTVL.

This chain connects TRBV5-1 to TRBJ2-3; perhaps TRBD1 as D (6 bases). Germline CDR1 SGHRS, CDR2 YFSETQ. The CDR3 spans 15 residues. V gave up 5 bases and J gave up 4 bases, with 17 bases separating them. CDR3 nucleotide sequence: TGCGCCAGCAGTGAGAGGGCAGGGGCGGCAGATACGCAGTATTTT. Its protein product is CASSERAGAADTQYF.

This clone was recorded once. The V gene is TRBV28, the J gene TRBJ2-6; the D gene is possibly TRBD1 (6 bases). The germline V and J ends were trimmed by 4 bases and 0 bases, with 16 bases remaining between them. Germline CDR1 reads MDHEN; CDR2 reads SYDVKM. The CDR3 extends over 18 amino acids. CDR3 protein: CASSSSDRLNSGANVLTF. DNA of the CDR3: TGTGCCAGCAGTTCTTCCGACAGGTTAAACTCTGGGGCCAACGTCCTGACTTTC.

The chain employs TRBV2 and TRBJ2-7; D is ambiguous. There are 12 residues in the CDR3. V lost 4 bases to trimming and J lost 6 bases, with 10 bases between them. Germline V CDR1 and CDR2: SNHLY, FYNNEI. The CDR3 sequence: CASSVRFSEQYF. CDR3 bases: TGTGCCAGCAGTGTGCGTTTCTCCGAGCAGTACTTC.

This chain uses TRBV7-2 with TRBJ2-7; 8 nucleotides match TRBD2. The CDR3 runs 17 residues. CDR1 and CDR2 from the germline V gene are SGHTA and FQGNSA. Unmatched junction bases numbered 15, after V lost 6 bases and J lost 2 bases. CDR3 DNA sequence: TGTGCCAGCAGTTTCCCCCCCGGGCAGCGGGGGACCTACGAGCAGTACTTC. This sequence encodes CASSFPPGQRGTYEQYF. Variable domain in full (rest from reference TRBV7-2 and TRBJ2-7): GAGVSQSPSNKVTEKGKDVELRCDPISGHTALYWYRQSLGQGLEFLIYFQGNSAPDKSGLPSDRFSAERTGGSVSTLTIQRTQQEDSAVYLCASSFPPGQRGTYEQYFGPGTRLTVT.

This sequence joins TRBV10-3 and TRBJ2-6; TRBD1 aligns across 11 bases. The CDR3 sequence is 16 residues long. Trimming took 6 bases from V and 3 from J; bases not matched to a gene: 4. CDR1 ENHRY and CDR2 SYGVKD come from the germline V gene. CDR3 sequence (DNA): TGTGCCATCAGCGGACAGGGGGCTTTTGGGGCCAACGTCCTGACTTTC. Its translation is CAISGQGAFGANVLTF.

This clone was observed a few times. This rearrangement joins TRBV7-2 to TRBJ2-1, with 11 nucleotides matching TRBD2. Germline CDR1 is SGHTA and CDR2 is FQGNSA. This CDR3 comprises 15 residues. V lost 3 bases to trimming and J lost 4 bases; unmatched junction nucleotides: 2. CDR3 residues: CASSLGLAAYNEQFF. In nucleotides, the CDR3 is TGTGCCAGCAGCTTGGGACTAGCGGCATACAATGAGCAGTTCTTC. The full variable domain, with the rest looked up from reference TRBV7-2 and TRBJ2-1, is GAGVSQSPSNKVTEKGKDVELRCDPISGHTALYWYRQSLGQGLEFLIYFQGNSAPDKSGLPSDRFSAERTGGSVSTLTIQRTQQEDSAVYLCASSLGLAAYNEQFFGPGTRLTVL.

The chain has TRBV5-1 and TRBJ1-1; 7 nucleotides line up with TRBD1. Germline CDR1 is SGHRS and CDR2 is YFSETQ. This CDR3 is 14 amino acids long. Germline trimming cut 4 bases from V and 4 bases from J; bases unmatched to any gene: 7. DNA for the CDR3: TGCGCCAGCAGCGTTACAGGGGTGGGCACTGAAGCTTTCTTT. This sequence encodes CASSVTGVGTEAFF.

This clone was detected a few times. V and J are TRBV4-1 and TRBJ1-5; D is uncertain. Germline V gene lookup returns CDR1 MGHRA and CDR2 YSYEKL. This CDR3 has 14 residues. The germline V and J ends were trimmed by 1 base and 1 base, with 5 bases remaining between them. The CDR3 bases are TGCGCCAGCAGCCAAGGGCCCAGCAATCAGCCCCAGCATTTT. Amino acids: CASSQGPSNQPQHF.

The chain recombines TRBV30 with TRBJ1-2, with 11 positions matching TRBD1. CDR1 and CDR2 from the germline V gene are GTSNPN and SVGIG (reference sequence). The CDR3 is 14 amino acids. V shed 4 bases, J shed 8 bases, and the junction held 9 bases outside the gene matches. The CDR3 coding sequence is TGTGCCTGGACGCCGGGACAGGGGGGGTACGGCTACACCTTC. It is translated as CAWTPGQGGYGYTF.